The next 17 T cell receptor beta chains were all read from a single sample in a study of cytomegalovirus exposure and HLA in healthy donors. The PCR used 60 Vbeta and 13 Jbeta primers. Assay: immunoSEQ multiplex PCR; the TCRdb copy retains only in-frame clones and omits some. This table has approximately 260,000 clones, around 90% appearing once. Sequenced: PBMCs. Receptor source: a girl aged 2 to 10 in good health and CMV-seronegative.

V usage is TRBV5-8 and J usage is TRBJ2-5, with 8 bases fitting TRBD1. The CDR3 contains 15 residues. V lost 6 bases to trimming and J lost 5 bases; unmatched junction nucleotides: 12. Germline V lookup: CDR1 SGHTS, CDR2 YDEGEE. As DNA, the CDR3 is TGTGCCAGCACCCCGGGACAGGCTACGGGGGAGACCCAGTACTTC. Amino acid sequence: CASTPGQATGETQYF.

The chain couples TRBV5-6 to TRBJ2-2; 8 nucleotides match TRBD1. V was pared by 2 bases and J by 1 base, with 1 base of the junction left unmatched. Germline CDR1 and CDR2: SGHDT and YYEEEE. The CDR3 contains 15 residues. CDR3 sequence reads: CASSLDRGNTGELFF. The CDR3 DNA is TGTGCCAGCAGCTTAGACAGGGGGAACACCGGGGAGCTGTTTTTT.

The rearrangement links TRBV5-4 to TRBJ2-7; 14 bases are shared with TRBD2. The CDR3 is 16 amino acids. Germline CDR1 is SGHNT and CDR2 is YYREEE (reference sequence). V shed 4 bases and J 4 bases; nucleotides not matched to a gene: 7. This chain's CDR3 is CASSPWGLAGAYEQYF. The CDR3 DNA reads as TGTGCCAGCAGCCCCTGGGGACTAGCGGGAGCGTACGAGCAGTACTTC.

The chain has TRBV5-1 and TRBJ2-1; TRBD1 agrees at 7 bases. The CDR3 has 18 amino acids. The V and J ends lost 4 bases and 0 bases, in that order; junction bases with no gene match: 13. Germline V CDR1 and CDR2: SGHRS, YFSETQ. The CDR3 coding sequence is TGCGCCAGCAGCGGACGCCGGGACAGCTTATACTCCTACAATGAGCAGTTCTTC. Protein sequence: CASSGRRDSLYSYNEQFF.

This sequence joins TRBV5-1 and TRBJ2-7, with D possibly being TRBD2 (5 bases). Germline CDR1 is SGHRS and CDR2 is YFSETQ. The V end was cut by 3 bases, the J end by 6 bases, with 13 bases between. CDR3 length: 13 residues. The CDR3 coding sequence is TGCGCCAGCAGCTCGATGCTAGCACCCGAGCAGTACTTC. This encodes CASSSMLAPEQYF.

The V gene is TRBV19, the J gene TRBJ2-4; no clear D. Germline loops: CDR1 LNHDA, CDR2 SQIVND (reference sequence). The V end lost 5 bases, the J end lost 0 bases, and 8 bases lay between the germline ends. The CDR3 has 14 amino acids. The CDR3 reads CASSHSKAKNIQYF. CDR3 sequence (DNA): TGTGCCAGTAGTCACAGCAAAGCCAAAAACATTCAGTACTTC.

V and J are TRBV5-4 and TRBJ1-4; D is uncertain. Germline V gene data show CDR1 as SGHNT and CDR2 as YYREEE (reference sequence). CDR3 length equals 13 residues. Trimming took off 4 bases at V and 0 bases at J, with 4 bases between the two ends. As DNA, the CDR3 is TGTGCCAGCAGCCTACCAACTAATGAAAAACTGTTTTTT. Encoded protein: CASSLPTNEKLFF.

The V gene is TRBV2, the J gene TRBJ1-5; D uncertain. The germline V and J ends were trimmed by 3 bases and 6 bases, with 6 bases remaining between them. The germline V gene encodes CDR1 SNHLY and CDR2 FYNNEI. The CDR3 length is 12 residues. The CDR3 DNA reads TGTGCCAGCAGTGACGGGATTCAGCCCCAGCATTTT. Its translation is CASSDGIQPQHF.

This sequence joins TRBV12-5 and TRBJ2-1; 11 nucleotides agree with TRBD2. The CDR3 spans 16 residues. In germline, CDR1 is LGHNT, CDR2 FRNRAP. The ends lost 0 bases at V and 7 bases at J; junction bases unmatched: 5. The CDR3 sequence: CASGLVLAGVLNEQFF. CDR3 bases: TGTGCTAGTGGTTTGGTACTAGCGGGAGTTTTGAATGAGCAGTTCTTC.

The gene calls are TRBV28 and TRBJ1-3, with TRBD1 identical over 10 bases. Unmatched junction bases numbered 3, after V lost 2 bases and J lost 2 bases. Germline CDR1 is MDHEN and CDR2 is SYDVKM. This CDR3 is 16 amino acids long. CDR3 amino acids: CASSLPGTGAGNTIYF. As DNA, the CDR3 is TGTGCCAGCAGTTTACCCGGGACAGGGGCTGGAAACACCATATATTTT.

This chain joins TRBV6-5 and TRBJ2-7; 7 bases align to TRBD1. Germline CDR1 and CDR2: MNHEY and SVGAGI. Germline trimming cut 0 bases from V and 6 bases from J; bases unmatched to any gene: 8. The CDR3 sequence is 15 residues long. The CDR3 DNA sequence: TGTGCCAGCAGTTACTCGGGGACAGTAAGGGCCGAGCAGTACTTC. It is translated as CASSYSGTVRAEQYF.

The genes are TRBV7-2 and TRBJ2-1, with 7 bases fitting TRBD2. The CDR3 spans 15 residues. Germline V gene lookup returns CDR1 SGHTA and CDR2 FQGNSA. Trimming cost V 1 base and J 7 bases; bases outside gene matches: 7. The CDR3 protein is CASSLVGTGGNEQFF. The CDR3, as DNA: TGTGCCAGCAGCTTAGTAGGGACGGGAGGAAATGAGCAGTTCTTC.

This chain connects TRBV9 to TRBJ2-2; 9 nucleotides match TRBD1. There are 18 residues in the CDR3. Trimming at V came to 4 bases and at J to 0 bases, leaving 10 bases not matched to a gene. CDR1 and CDR2 from the germline V gene are SGDLS and YYNGEE. CDR3 bases: TGTGCCAGCAGCCCGCGGGACAGGGTACACGCGAACACCGGGGAGCTGTTTTTT. As protein: CASSPRDRVHANTGELFF.

This clone was seen just once. The V and J genes are TRBV30 and TRBJ1-1; possibly TRBD1 for D (5 bases). The CDR3 contains 13 residues. V dropped 2 bases and J dropped 3 bases, with 10 bases sitting between them. The V gene's germline CDR1 is GTSNPN and CDR2 SVGIG (reference sequence). The CDR3: CAWSLGEDTEAFF. DNA of the CDR3: TGTGCCTGGAGTTTGGGGGAGGACACTGAAGCTTTCTTT.

This sequence joins TRBV2 and TRBJ2-7; 7 bases line up with TRBD2. CDR3 length: 14 residues. V trimming: 6 bases; J trimming: 4 bases; junction bases outside the gene matches: 9. Germline V gene lookup returns CDR1 SNHLY and CDR2 FYNNEI. The CDR3 sequence is CASSRTRVGYEQYF. The CDR3 DNA sequence: TGTGCCAGCAGCAGGACTAGGGTAGGGTACGAGCAGTACTTC.

The chain employs TRBV6-5 and TRBJ2-5; perhaps TRBD2 as D (5 bases). The CDR3 has 15 amino acids. V was pared by 7 bases and J by 2 bases, with 17 bases between. Germline CDR1 is MNHEY and CDR2 is SVGAGI. In nucleotides, the CDR3 is TGTGCCAGCACTCCACTATTTTCGGGGCAAGAGACCCAGTACTTC. Its protein is CASTPLFSGQETQYF.

Turning to this clone: Other nucleotide sequences from this sample produce the same CDR3. The chain joins TRBV5-1 to TRBJ2-7; 11 bases are shared with TRBD2. With V trimmed by 0 bases and J by 2 bases, 10 bases remained unmatched. The CDR3 length is 18 residues. Germline CDR1 reads SGHRS; CDR2 reads YFSETQ. The CDR3 sequence is CASSLGSLGTSGTYEQYF. The DNA for the CDR3 is TGCGCCAGCAGCTTGGGGTCGCTCGGGACTAGCGGCACCTACGAGCAGTACTTC.